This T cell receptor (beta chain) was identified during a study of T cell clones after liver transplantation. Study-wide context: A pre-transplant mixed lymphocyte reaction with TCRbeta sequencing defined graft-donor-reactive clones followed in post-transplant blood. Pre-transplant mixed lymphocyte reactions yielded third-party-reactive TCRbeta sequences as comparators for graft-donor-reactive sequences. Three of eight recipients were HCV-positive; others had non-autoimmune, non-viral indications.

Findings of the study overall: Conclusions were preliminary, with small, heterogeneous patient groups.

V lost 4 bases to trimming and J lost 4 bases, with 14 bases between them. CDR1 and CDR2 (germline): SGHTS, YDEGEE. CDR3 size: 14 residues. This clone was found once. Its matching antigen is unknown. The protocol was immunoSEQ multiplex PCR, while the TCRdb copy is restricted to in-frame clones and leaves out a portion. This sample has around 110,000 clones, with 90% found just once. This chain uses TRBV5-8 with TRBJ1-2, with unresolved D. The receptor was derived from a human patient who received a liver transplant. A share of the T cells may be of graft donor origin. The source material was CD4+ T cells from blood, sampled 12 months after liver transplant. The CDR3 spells CASSPGPDFYGYTF. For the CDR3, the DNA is TGTGCCAGCAGCCCCGGACCGGACTTCTATGGCTACACCTTC. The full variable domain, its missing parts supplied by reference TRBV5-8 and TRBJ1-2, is EAGVTQSPTHLIKTRGQQATLRCSPISGHTSVYWYQQALGLGLQFLLWYDEGEERNRGNFPPRFSGRQFPNYSSELNVNALELEDSALYLCASSPGPDFYGYTFGSGTRLTVV.